Listed below are T cell receptor beta chains from one sample, sequenced in a study of blood T cell repertoires in COVID-19. Here immunoSEQ multiplex PCR was the method, and the copy in TCRdb shows in-frame clones only, minus some. This table has 150,000 or so clones, around 78% appearing once. The sequenced sample consisted of peripheral blood. The receptors originated from a man older than 75 with acute or convalescent COVID-19. The CDR3 runs from the conserved cysteine through the conserved F or W. Each record gives: CDR3 DNA, CDR3 protein, D gene, J gene, clone size, V gene, CDR3 length. The D gene is left open where the match is weak. A clone size is listed for some rows: how often the clone was seen (once, few, many), or a class if it is expanded.

CDR3nt: TGTGCCAGCAGTCGTGAGGTTAACACCGGGGAGCTGTTTTTT
CDR3aa: CASSREVNTGELFF
d_gene: NA
j_gene: TRBJ2-2
abundance: NA
v_gene: TRBV6-4
len: 14

CDR3nt: TGTGCCAGCAGACCCCCCGACAGGGTACAAGAGACCCAGTACTTC
CDR3aa: CASRPPDRVQETQYF
d_gene: TRBD1
j_gene: TRBJ2-5
abundance: NA
v_gene: TRBV6-5
len: 15

CDR3nt: TGTGCCACCAGCTCCCCGGACAGAGCGAATTACGAGCAGTACTTC
CDR3aa: CATSSPDRANYEQYF
d_gene: NA
j_gene: TRBJ2-7
abundance: NA
v_gene: TRBV15
len: 15

CDR3nt: TGTGCCAGCAGCCCGGGACAGGGGGGTTCACCCCTCCACTTT
CDR3aa: CASSPGQGGSPLHF
d_gene: TRBD1
j_gene: TRBJ1-6
abundance: NA
v_gene: TRBV28
len: 14

CDR3nt: TGTGCCAGTAGTCCCGGACTCAAAAGAGGGAACACTGAAGCTTTCTTT
CDR3aa: CASSPGLKRGNTEAFF
d_gene: NA
j_gene: TRBJ1-1
abundance: NA
v_gene: TRBV19
len: 16

CDR3nt: TGTGCCAGCAGCTTGGTGCAGGGGGCGAGAATCTACGAGCAGTACTTC
CDR3aa: CASSLVQGARIYEQYF
d_gene: TRBD1
j_gene: TRBJ2-7
abundance: NA
v_gene: TRBV5-4
len: 16

CDR3nt: TGCAGTGCTAGTGGTACGGGTTCGTGGAATTCACCCCTCCACTTT
CDR3aa: CSASGTGSWNSPLHF
d_gene: NA
j_gene: TRBJ1-6
abundance: NA
v_gene: TRBV20-1
len: 15

CDR3nt: TGTGCCAGCAGCCTCACAGGGGATAGTGAGCAGTTCTTC
CDR3aa: CASSLTGDSEQFF
d_gene: TRBD1
j_gene: TRBJ2-1
abundance: NA
v_gene: TRBV11-3
len: 13

CDR3nt: TGTGCCAGCACTCAGCAGGGGGGAGATACGCAGTATTTT
CDR3aa: CASTQQGGDTQYF
d_gene: NA
j_gene: TRBJ2-3
abundance: NA
v_gene: TRBV27
len: 13

CDR3nt: TGTGCCAGCAGCTTAGACAGTAACTATGGCTACACCTTC
CDR3aa: CASSLDSNYGYTF
d_gene: NA
j_gene: TRBJ1-2
abundance: NA
v_gene: TRBV7-9
len: 13

CDR3nt: TGTGCCAGTAGTATATGGAGGGCCAGTAGCAATCAGCCCCAGCATTTT
CDR3aa: CASSIWRASSNQPQHF
d_gene: NA
j_gene: TRBJ1-5
abundance: few
v_gene: TRBV19
len: 16

CDR3nt: TGTGCCAGCAGTGACGGTTTTGGACTGTTTTTT
CDR3aa: CASSDGFGLFF
d_gene: NA
j_gene: TRBJ1-4
abundance: NA
v_gene: TRBV2
len: 11

CDR3nt: TGTGCCAGCAGCCAAGATGCCGGGGACTTGGGCGGGGAGCTGTTTTTT
CDR3aa: CASSQDAGDLGGELFF
d_gene: NA
j_gene: TRBJ2-2
abundance: NA
v_gene: TRBV3-1/TRBV3-2
len: 16

CDR3nt: TGTGCCAGTAGTATAGGTCCAGGGCAGAGCACAGATACGCAGTATTTT
CDR3aa: CASSIGPGQSTDTQYF
d_gene: NA
j_gene: TRBJ2-3
abundance: NA
v_gene: TRBV19
len: 16

CDR3nt: TGTGCCAGCAGCCCGACAGGGAGGACCGGGGAGCTGTTTTTT
CDR3aa: CASSPTGRTGELFF
d_gene: NA
j_gene: TRBJ2-2
abundance: NA
v_gene: TRBV7-9
len: 14